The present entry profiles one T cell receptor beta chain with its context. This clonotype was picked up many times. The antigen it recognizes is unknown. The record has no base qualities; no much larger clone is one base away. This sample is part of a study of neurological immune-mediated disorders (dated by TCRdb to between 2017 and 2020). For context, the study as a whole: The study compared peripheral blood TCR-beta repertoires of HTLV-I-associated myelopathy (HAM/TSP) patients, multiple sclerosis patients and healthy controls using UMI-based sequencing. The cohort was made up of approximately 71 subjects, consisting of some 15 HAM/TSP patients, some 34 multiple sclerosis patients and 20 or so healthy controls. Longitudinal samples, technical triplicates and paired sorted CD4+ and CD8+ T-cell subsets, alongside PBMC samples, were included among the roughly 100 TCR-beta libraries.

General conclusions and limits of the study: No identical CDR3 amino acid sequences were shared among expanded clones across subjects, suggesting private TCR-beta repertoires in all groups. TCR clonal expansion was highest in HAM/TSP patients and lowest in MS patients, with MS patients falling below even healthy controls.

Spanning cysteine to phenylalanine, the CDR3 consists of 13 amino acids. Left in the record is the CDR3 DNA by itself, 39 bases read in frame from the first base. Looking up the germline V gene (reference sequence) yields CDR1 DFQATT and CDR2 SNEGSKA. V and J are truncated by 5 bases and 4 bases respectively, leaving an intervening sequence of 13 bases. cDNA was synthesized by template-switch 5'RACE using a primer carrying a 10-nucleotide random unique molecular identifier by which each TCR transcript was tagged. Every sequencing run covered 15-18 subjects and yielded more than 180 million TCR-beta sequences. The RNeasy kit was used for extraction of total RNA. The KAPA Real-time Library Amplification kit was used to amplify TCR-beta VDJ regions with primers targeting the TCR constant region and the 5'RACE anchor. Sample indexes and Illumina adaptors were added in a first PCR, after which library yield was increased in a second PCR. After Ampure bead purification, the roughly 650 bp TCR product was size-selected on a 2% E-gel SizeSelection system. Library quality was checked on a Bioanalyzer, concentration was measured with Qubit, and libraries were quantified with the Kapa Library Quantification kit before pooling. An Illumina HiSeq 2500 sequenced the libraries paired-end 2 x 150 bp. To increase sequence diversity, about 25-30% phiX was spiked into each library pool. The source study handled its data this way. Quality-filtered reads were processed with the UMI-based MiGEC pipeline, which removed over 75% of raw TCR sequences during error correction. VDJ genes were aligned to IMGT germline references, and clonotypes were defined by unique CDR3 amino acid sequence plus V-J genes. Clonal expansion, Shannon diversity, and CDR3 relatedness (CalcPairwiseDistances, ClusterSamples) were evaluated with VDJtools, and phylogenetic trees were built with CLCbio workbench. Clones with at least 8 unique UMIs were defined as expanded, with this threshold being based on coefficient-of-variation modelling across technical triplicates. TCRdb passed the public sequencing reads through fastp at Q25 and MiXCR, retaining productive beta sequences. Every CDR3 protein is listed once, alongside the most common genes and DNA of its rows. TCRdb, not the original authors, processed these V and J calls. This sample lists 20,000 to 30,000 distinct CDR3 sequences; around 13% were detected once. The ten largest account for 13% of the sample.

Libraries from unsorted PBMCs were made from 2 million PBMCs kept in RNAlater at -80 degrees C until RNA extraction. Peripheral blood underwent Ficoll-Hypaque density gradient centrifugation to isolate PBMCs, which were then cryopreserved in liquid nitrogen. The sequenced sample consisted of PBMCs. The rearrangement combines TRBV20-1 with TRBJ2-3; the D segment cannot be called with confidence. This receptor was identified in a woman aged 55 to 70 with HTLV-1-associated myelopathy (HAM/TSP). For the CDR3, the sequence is CSALGVPADTQYF. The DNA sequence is TGCAGTGCTCTCGGAGTCCCCGCAGATACGCAGTATTTT.